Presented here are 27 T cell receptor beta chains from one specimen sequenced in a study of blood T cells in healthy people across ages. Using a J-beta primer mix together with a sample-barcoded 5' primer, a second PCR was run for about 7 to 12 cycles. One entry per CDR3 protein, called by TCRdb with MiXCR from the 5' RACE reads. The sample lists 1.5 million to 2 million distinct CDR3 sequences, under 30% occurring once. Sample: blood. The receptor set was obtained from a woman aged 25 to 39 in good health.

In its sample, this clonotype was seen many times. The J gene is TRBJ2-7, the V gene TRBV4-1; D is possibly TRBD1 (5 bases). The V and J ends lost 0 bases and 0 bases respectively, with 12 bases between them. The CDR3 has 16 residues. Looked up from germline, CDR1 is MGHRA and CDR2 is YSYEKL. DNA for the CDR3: TGCGCCAGCAGCCAAGAAGGAACAGGCACCTCCTACGAGCAGTACTTC. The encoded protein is CASSQEGTGTSYEQYF.

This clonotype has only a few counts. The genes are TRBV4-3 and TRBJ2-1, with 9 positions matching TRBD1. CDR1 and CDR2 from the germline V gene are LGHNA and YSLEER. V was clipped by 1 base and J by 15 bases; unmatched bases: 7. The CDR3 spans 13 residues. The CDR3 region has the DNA TGCGCCAGCAGCCAAGCAAACCGGGACAGGGTGTTCTTC. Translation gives CASSQANRDRVFF.

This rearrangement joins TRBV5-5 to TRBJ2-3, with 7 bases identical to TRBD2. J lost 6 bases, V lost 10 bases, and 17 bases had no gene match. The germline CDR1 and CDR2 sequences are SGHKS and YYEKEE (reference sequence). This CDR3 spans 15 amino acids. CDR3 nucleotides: TGTGCCGACAGCTTGGTCGTGCGGGGGTTGGATACGCAGTATTTT. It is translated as CADSLVVRGLDTQYF.

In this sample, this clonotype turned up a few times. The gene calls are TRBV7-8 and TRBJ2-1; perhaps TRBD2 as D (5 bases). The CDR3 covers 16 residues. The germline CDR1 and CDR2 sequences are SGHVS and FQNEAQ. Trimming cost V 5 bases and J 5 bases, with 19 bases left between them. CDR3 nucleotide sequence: TGTGCCAGCAGCCTCATGAGTGGGCCCGGGGACAATGAGCAGTTCTTC. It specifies CASSLMSGPGDNEQFF.

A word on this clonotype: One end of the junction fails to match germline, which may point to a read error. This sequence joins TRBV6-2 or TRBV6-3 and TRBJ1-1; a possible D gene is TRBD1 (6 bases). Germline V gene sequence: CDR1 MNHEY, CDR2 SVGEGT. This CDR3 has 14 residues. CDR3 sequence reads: CASSRYQGNTEVFF. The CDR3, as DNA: TGTGCCAGCAGTCGATATCAGGGGAACACTGAAGTTTTCTTT.

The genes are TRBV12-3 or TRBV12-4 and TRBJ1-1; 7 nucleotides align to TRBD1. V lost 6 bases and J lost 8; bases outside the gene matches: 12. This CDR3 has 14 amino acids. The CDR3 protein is CASRLDRHRSEAFF. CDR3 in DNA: TGTGCCAGCAGATTGGACAGGCACCGGTCCGAAGCTTTCTTT.

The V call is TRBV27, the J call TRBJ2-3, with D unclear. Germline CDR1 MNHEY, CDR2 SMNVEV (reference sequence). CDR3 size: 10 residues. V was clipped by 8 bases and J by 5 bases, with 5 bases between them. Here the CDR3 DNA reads TGTGCCAGCGCTGGAGATACGCAGTATTTT. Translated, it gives CASAGDTQYF.

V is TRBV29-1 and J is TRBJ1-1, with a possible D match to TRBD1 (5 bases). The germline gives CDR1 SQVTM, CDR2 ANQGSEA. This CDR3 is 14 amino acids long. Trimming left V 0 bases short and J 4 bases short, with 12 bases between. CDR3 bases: TGCAGCGTTGAAGATCGGTCGGGGGTCACTGAAGCTTTCTTT. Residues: CSVEDRSGVTEAFF.

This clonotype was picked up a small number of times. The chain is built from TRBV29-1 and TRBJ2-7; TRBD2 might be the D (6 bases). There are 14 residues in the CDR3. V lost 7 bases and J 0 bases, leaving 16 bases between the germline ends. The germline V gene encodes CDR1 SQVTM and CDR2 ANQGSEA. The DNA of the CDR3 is TGCAGCGCTAGGGGTGGAGGGGCCTCCTACGAGCAGTACTTC. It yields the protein CSARGGGASYEQYF.

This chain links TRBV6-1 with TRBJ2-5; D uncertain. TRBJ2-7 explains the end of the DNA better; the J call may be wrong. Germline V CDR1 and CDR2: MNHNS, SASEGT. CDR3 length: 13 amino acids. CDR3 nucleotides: TGTGCCAGCACCCCTGACCGGCGTTTCGAGCAGTACTTC. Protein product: CASTPDRRFEQYF.

The CDR3 here is CSALSTDNTEAFF. As DNA, the CDR3 is TGCAGCGCCCTCAGTACGGACAACACTGAAGCTTTCTTT. The chain recombines TRBV29-1 with TRBJ1-1; no definite D call. The CDR3 is 13 residues long. CDR1 is SQVTM and CDR2 is ANQGSEA in the germline V gene. V lost 7 bases to trimming and J lost 2 bases, with 14 bases between them.

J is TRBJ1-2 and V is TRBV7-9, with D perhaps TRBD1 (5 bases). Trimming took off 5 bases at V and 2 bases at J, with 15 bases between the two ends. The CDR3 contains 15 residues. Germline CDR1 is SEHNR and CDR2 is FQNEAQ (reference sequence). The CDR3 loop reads CASSIAGRHNYGYTF. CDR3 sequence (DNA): TGTGCCAGCAGCATCGCAGGGCGACACAACTATGGCTACACCTTC. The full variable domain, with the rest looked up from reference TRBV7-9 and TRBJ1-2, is DTGVSQNPRHKITKRGQNVTFRCDPISEHNRLYWYRQTLGQGPEFLTYFQNEAQLEKSRLLSDRFSAERPKGSFSTLEIQRTEQGDSAMYLCASSIAGRHNYGYTFGSGTRLTVV.

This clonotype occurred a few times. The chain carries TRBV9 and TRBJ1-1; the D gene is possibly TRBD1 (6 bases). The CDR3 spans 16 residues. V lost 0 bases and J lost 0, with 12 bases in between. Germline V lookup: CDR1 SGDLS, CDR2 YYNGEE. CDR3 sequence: CASSVVPGVMNTEAFF. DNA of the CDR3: TGTGCCAGCAGCGTAGTCCCAGGGGTGATGAACACTGAAGCTTTCTTT.

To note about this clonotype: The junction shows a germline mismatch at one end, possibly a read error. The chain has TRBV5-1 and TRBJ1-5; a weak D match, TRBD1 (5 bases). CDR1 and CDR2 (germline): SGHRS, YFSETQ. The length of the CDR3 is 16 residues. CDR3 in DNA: TGCGCCAACAGCTTACTACCCCAGGGTACCAATCAGCCCCAGCATTTT. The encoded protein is CANSLLPQGTNQPQHF.

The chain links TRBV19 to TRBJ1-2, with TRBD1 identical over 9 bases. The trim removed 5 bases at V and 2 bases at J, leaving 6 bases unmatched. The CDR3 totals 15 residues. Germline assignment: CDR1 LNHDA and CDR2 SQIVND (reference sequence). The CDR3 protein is CASSAGTGLNYGYTF. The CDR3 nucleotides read TGTGCCAGTAGTGCAGGGACAGGGCTAAACTATGGCTACACCTTC.

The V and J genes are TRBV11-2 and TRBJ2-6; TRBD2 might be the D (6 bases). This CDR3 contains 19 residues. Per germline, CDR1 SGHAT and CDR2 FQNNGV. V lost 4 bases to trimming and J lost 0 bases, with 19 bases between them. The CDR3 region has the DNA TGTGCCAGCAGCTCTCCGGGAGCCCTAGAATTCTCTGGGGCCAACGTCCTGACTTTC. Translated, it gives CASSSPGALEFSGANVLTF.

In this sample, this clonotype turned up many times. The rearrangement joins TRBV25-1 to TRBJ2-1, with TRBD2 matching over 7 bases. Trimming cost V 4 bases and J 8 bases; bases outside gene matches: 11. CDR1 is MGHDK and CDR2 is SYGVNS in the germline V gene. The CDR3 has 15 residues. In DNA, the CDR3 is TGTGCCAGCAGTGGGCAGGCGGGAGCTAGAGATGAGCAGTTCTTC. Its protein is CASSGQAGARDEQFF. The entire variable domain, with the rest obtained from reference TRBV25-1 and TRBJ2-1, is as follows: EADIYQTPRYLVIGTGKKITLECSQTMGHDKMYWYQQDPGMELHLIHYSYGVNSTEKGDLSSESTVSRIRTEHFPLTLESARPSHTSQYLCASSGQAGARDEQFFGPGTRLTVL.

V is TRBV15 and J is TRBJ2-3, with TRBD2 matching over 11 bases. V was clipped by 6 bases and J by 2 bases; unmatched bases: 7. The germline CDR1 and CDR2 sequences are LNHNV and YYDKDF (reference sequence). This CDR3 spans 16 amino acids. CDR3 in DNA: TGTGCCACCAGAACCGGGACTAGCGGTTTCACAGATACGCAGTATTTT. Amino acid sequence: CATRTGTSGFTDTQYF.

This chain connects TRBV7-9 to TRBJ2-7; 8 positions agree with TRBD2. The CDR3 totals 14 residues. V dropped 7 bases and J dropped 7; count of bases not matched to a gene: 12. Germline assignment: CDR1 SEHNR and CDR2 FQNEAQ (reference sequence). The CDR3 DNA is TGTGCCAGCACCCTTGCTAGCGGGCCGGGGGAGCAGTACTTC. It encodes CASTLASGPGEQYF.

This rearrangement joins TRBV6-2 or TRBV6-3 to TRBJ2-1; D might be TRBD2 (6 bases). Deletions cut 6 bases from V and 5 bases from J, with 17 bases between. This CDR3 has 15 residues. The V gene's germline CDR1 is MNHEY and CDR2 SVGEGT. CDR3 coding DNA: TGTGCCAGCAGCCTACGACTAGTGACTGACAATGAGCAGTTCTTC. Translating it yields CASSLRLVTDNEQFF.

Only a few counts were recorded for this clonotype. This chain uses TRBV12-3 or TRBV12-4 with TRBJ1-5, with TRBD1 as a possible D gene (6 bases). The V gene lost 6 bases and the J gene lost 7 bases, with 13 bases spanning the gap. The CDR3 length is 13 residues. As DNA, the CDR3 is TGTGCCAGCAGACAGGGTTTCGGGCAGCCCCAGCATTTT. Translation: CASRQGFGQPQHF.

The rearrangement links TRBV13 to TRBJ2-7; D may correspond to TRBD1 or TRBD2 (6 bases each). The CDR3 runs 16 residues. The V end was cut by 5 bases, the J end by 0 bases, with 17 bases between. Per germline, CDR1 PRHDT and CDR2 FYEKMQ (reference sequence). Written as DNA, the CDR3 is TGTGCCAGCAGCCCCGTAGGGGGGAGGAACTCCTACGAGCAGTACTTC. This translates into CASSPVGGRNSYEQYF. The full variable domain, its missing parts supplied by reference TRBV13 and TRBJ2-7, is AAGVIQSPRHLIKEKRETATLKCYPIPRHDTVYWYQQGPGQDPQFLISFYEKMQSDKGSIPDRFSAQQFSDYHSELNMSSLELGDSALYFCASSPVGGRNSYEQYFGPGTRLTVT.

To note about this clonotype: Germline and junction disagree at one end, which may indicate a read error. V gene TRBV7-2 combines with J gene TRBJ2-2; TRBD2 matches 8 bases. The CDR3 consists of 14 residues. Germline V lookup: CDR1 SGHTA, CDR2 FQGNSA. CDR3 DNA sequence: TGTGCCAGCAGATTAGCGGGAAACACCGGGGAGCTGTTTTTT. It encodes CASRLAGNTGELFF.

The CDR3 region is CASSFADRDSEKLFF. In DNA form, the CDR3 reads TGTGCCAGCAGCTTCGCGGACAGGGATAGTGAAAAACTGTTTTTT. The rearrangement joins TRBV7-3 to TRBJ1-4; the match to TRBD1 covers 8 bases. CDR1 SGHTA and CDR2 FQGTGA come from the germline V gene. The CDR3 is 15 residues long. V lost 3 bases, J lost 7 bases, and 7 bases stayed unmatched.

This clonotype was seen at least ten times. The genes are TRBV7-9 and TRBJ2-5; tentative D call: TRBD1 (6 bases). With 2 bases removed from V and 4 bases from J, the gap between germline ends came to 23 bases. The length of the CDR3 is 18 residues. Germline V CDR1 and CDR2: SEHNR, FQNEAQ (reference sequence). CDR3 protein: CASSLRDYRQDSPETQYF. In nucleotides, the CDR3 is TGTGCCAGCAGCTTACGAGACTATCGGCAGGACAGCCCAGAGACCCAGTACTTC. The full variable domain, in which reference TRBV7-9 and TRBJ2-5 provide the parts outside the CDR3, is DTGVSQNPRHKITKRGQNVTFRCDPISEHNRLYWYRQTLGQGPEFLTYFQNEAQLEKSRLLSDRFSAERPKGSFSTLEIQRTEQGDSAMYLCASSLRDYRQDSPETQYFGPGTRLLVL.

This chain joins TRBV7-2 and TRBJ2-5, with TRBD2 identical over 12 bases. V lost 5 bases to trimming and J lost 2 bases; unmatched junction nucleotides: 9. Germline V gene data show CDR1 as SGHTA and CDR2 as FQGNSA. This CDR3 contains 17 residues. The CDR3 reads CASSPGLAGRRQETQYF. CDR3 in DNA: TGTGCCAGCAGCCCAGGACTAGCGGGGAGGAGGCAAGAGACCCAGTACTTC.

The CDR3 sequence is CSAYRQFSTDTQYF. DNA for the CDR3: TGCAGTGCTTACCGACAGTTTAGCACAGATACGCAGTATTTT. V usage is TRBV20-1 and J usage is TRBJ2-3; D perhaps matches TRBD1 (5 bases). The CDR3 is 14 amino acids. V lost 5 bases and J lost 0, with 12 bases in between. Germline CDR1 and CDR2: DFQATT and SNEGSKA (reference sequence).